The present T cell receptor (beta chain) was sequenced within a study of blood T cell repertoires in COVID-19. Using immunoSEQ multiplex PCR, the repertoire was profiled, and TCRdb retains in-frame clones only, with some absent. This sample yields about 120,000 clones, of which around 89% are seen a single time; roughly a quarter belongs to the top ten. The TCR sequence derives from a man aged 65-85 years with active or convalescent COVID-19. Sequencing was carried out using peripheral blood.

The chain's CDR3 is CASSLRGGTEAFF. The CDR3 region has the DNA TGTGCCAGCAGTTTACGGGGGGGCACTGAAGCTTTCTTT. V and J are TRBV27 and TRBJ1-1, with a possible D match to TRBD1 (5 bases). The CDR3 has 13 residues. V was clipped by 2 bases and J by 4 bases, with 8 bases between them. Germline CDR1 is MNHEY and CDR2 is SMNVEV (reference sequence).